This T cell receptor beta chain was identified during a study of shared clonotypes between healthy human individuals. J gave up 6 bases and V 6 bases, and 11 bases lay outside the gene matches. Per germline, CDR1 MDHEN and CDR2 SYDVKM. The CDR3 loop spans 15 amino acids. Donors had no recently reported acute infections or vaccinations and were HIV-negative. Using immunoSEQ multiplex PCR, the repertoire was profiled, and TCRdb retains in-frame clones only, with some absent. The table records about 1 million clones, 70% to 80% of them present only once. Points on this clone: Its antigen is unknown.

Notes on the study in general: Among the subsets, naive ones generally showed larger estimated richness than memory ones. Shared clonotypes: about 5.3% naive CD4, about 4% naive CD8, about 2.5% memory CD4, 0.4% to 0.45% memory CD8. Lower generation probabilities were found for non-shared clonotypes than for those shared by all four donors.

Sequencing input: memory CD4+ T cells from PBMCs. Subset denoted: CD45RA-negative fraction. This sequence was found in a man between 18 and 35 years old in good health. Some clones in this sample may be carry-over from other donors' samples. The chain uses TRBV28 and TRBJ2-1; 7 nucleotides agree with TRBD2. CDR3 in amino acids: CASRRSGKGGNEQFF. The CDR3 nucleotides are TGTGCCAGCAGACGAAGCGGGAAGGGCGGCAATGAGCAGTTCTTC.